This T cell receptor beta chain was identified in a study of T cell responses to AZD1222 COVID-19 vaccine. The method was immunoSEQ multiplex PCR; TCRdb's version includes in-frame clones alone and lacks a portion of them. The data hold 120,000 or so clones, with around 84% observed a single time. In its sample, this clone was seen once. The V gene's germline CDR1 is SEHNR and CDR2 FQNEAQ (reference sequence). Between the trimmed V and J ends, which lost 3 bases and 5 bases, there was a span of 11 bases. This CDR3 comprises 14 residues. The chain recombines TRBV7-9 with TRBJ1-5; maybe TRBD1 (5 bases). The sample was peripheral blood, taken 28 days after the second AZD1222 dose. This sequence was found in an adult who received the AZD1222 COVID-19 vaccine. The CDR3 bases are TGTGCCAGCAGCTTTGGGGGGAACTATCAGCCCCAGCATTTT. The encoded protein is CASSFGGNYQPQHF. Using reference TRBV7-9 and TRBJ1-5 for the parts outside the CDR3, the full variable domain is DTGVSQNPRHKITKRGQNVTFRCDPISEHNRLYWYRQTLGQGPEFLTYFQNEAQLEKSRLLSDRFSAERPKGSFSTLEIQRTEQGDSAMYLCASSFGGNYQPQHFGDGTRLSIL.